The T cell receptor beta chain described here comes from a study of T-cell reconstitution after alpha-beta-depleted transplantation in children. It was with unique molecular identifiers that the TCRbeta library was prepared. Each CDR3 protein gets one entry after TCRdb re-called the PCR reads with MiXCR. The sample shows about 360,000 distinct CDR3 sequences, 10% to 15% of them seen only once. From germline, CDR1 is MNHEY and CDR2 SVGAGI. The CDR3 spans 12 residues. Trimming removed 7 bases from V and 5 bases from J; junction bases left unmatched: 4. The rearrangement joins TRBV6-5 to TRBJ2-5, with TRBD2 identical over 7 bases. This TCR came from a human donor who donated a stem cell graft to a child with Fanconi anemia. The sample was PBMCs, taken from the stem cell graft. CDR3 protein: CASMTGRETQYF. CDR3 in DNA: TGTGCCAGCATGACCGGGAGGGAGACCCAGTACTTC.